This TCR beta chain derives from a study of graft-versus-host responses after intestinal transplantation. Overall study: Those transplanted obtained multivisceral, liver-intestinal, or isolated intestinal grafts. Anti-thymocyte globulin induction, then tacrolimus and steroids for two to four years, went to all recipients. Study-level results: High graft-versus-host to host-versus-graft T cell clonal ratios marked allografts of patients with graft-donor macrochimerism.

With regard to this clone: Its cognate antigen is unknown. At one of its ends the junction is not consistent with the germline gene, which may arise from a read error.

Produced via immunoSEQ multiplex PCR; TCRdb's table is partial and in-frame only. The table has 90,000 to 150,000 clones, 90% to 95% seen once. Germline V gene data show CDR1 as MNHNS and CDR2 as SASEGT. This CDR3 spans 15 amino acids. V is TRBV6-1 and J is TRBJ2-5; the D gene is possibly TRBD2 (5 bases). This clonotype was sampled from a human donor who received an intestinal transplant. Sequenced material: unstimulated CD4+ T cells sorted from spleen or lymph node cells, taken before intestinal transplant. The CDR3: CASSAGPGWQETQYF. The CDR3 region has the DNA TGTGCCAGTAGTGCTGGGCCGGGGTGGCAAGAGACCCAGTACTTC.